These T cell receptor beta chains were read from a single sample in a study of blood T cell repertoires in COVID-19. Using immunoSEQ multiplex PCR, the repertoire was profiled, and TCRdb retains in-frame clones only, with some absent. The sample lists about 300,000 clones, under 90% occurring once. The sample consisted of PBMCs or T cells enriched from blood (not recorded which). These receptors all come from a man aged 55 to 70 who had recovered from COVID-19. Each CDR3 is given with its conserved first and last residue.

v_gene	j_gene	len	CDR3aa
TRBV5-1	TRBJ1-1	13	CASSATVTAEAFF
TRBV25-1	TRBJ1-1	13	CASSSQMNTEAFF
TRBV7-2	TRBJ2-3	17	CASSWIGGAGDSDTQYF
TRBV19	TRBJ1-3	16	CASSIRDSGAGNTIYF
TRBV11-2	TRBJ2-3	15	CASSFGLAGTDTQYF
TRBV2	TRBJ1-2	14	CASARQIRSYGYTF
TRBV21-1	TRBJ2-3	9	CASSKVGDF
TRBV19	TRBJ2-4	17	CASSIDLWASGQNIQYF
TRBV5-4	TRBJ2-5	17	CASSLGLAGVGQETQYF
TRBV29-1	TRBJ1-1	13	CSVDKQVGTEAFF
TRBV29-1	TRBJ2-7	12	CSVDDRDYEQYF
TRBV4-1	TRBJ1-4	15	CASSQESRGGEKLFF
TRBV21-1	TRBJ2-1	16	CASSKEGHRFYNEQFF
TRBV27	TRBJ1-1	15	CASSLGGGRNTEAFF
TRBV30	TRBJ1-6	11	CAWTSNSPLHF
TRBV11-3	TRBJ2-1	15	CASSFSAGGWNEQFF
TRBV24-1	TRBJ2-1	16	CATSDWEASGYNEQFF
TRBV28	TRBJ2-7	15	CASSLAAGNNYEQYF
TRBV15	TRBJ1-2	14	CATSRPQGAYGYTF
TRBV19	TRBJ2-3	13	CAVGPWGADTQYF
TRBV28	TRBJ2-5	16	CASSRTSGKWGETQYF
TRBV28	TRBJ2-1	12	CASGQRHNEQFF
TRBV6-2/TRBV6-3	TRBJ2-1	15	CASNPGLAGVNEQFF
TRBV5-4	TRBJ2-5	15	CASSLERQGRKTQYF
TRBV6-2/TRBV6-3	TRBJ2-5	14	CASSWGVGLETQYF
TRBV27	TRBJ1-5	14	CASSRDRGYQPQHF
TRBV5-1	TRBJ1-6	15	CASSPGQPDNSPLHF
TRBV18	TRBJ1-1	15	CASSPGREFNTEAFF
TRBV7-9	TRBJ2-7	18	CASSRLGTSALETYEQYF
TRBV5-1	TRBJ2-5	14	CASSEGTGQETQYF
TRBV4-2	TRBJ2-1	15	CASSQELAGVAEQFF
TRBV18	TRBJ2-1	16	CASSPDHGTFNNEQFF
TRBV6-2/TRBV6-3	TRBJ2-5	13	CASSITSGETQYF
TRBV19	TRBJ1-5	13	CASSKLPGQPQHF
TRBV11-2	TRBJ2-1	13	CASSRDSYNEQFF
TRBV4-1	TRBJ2-3	17	CASSQSGLAGGTDTQYF
TRBV19	TRBJ2-2	17	CASSIEKGSSVPGELFF
TRBV7-6	TRBJ2-5	18	CASSLTVLAGASGETQYF
TRBV2	TRBJ1-6	16	CASISQGALDNSPLHF
TRBV5-4	TRBJ2-7	17	CASSLWTSGRISHEQYF
TRBV9	TRBJ2-5	18	CASSASGLAGGSQETQYF
TRBV11-1	TRBJ2-7	15	CASSLAASGSYEQYF
TRBV7-2	TRBJ2-1	14	CASSLAGMYNEQFF
TRBV24-1	TRBJ2-1	18	CATSDDLSGTSAHNEQFF
TRBV7-9	TRBJ1-2	13	CASSSGTGLGSTF
TRBV6-5	TRBJ1-1	15	CASSSGRRWNTEAFF
TRBV3-1/TRBV3-2	TRBJ2-7	11	CASSQSSEQYF
TRBV9	TRBJ1-3	15	CASSVGGFSGNTIYF
TRBV28	TRBJ1-4	14	CASSSTGENEKLFF
TRBV7-8	TRBJ2-7	19	CASSYLRTSGSLMSYEQYF
TRBV29-1	TRBJ2-4	13	CSVIGGTKNIQYF